These 26 T cell receptor beta chains share one sample of origin, sequenced in a study of T-cell memory formation after mild COVID-19. TCRdb re-called the 5' RACE reads through MiXCR, storing one row per CDR3 protein. The repertoire holds 50,000 or so distinct CDR3 sequences, with 25% to 30% as singletons. Sequencing was done on a sample of PBMCs or a T cell subset sorted from them (not recorded which). These receptors were collected from a man between 18 and 35 years old who had mild COVID-19 (a few samples of this study predate the infection). Cell type and time point are not known.

This clonotype was observed a few times. The gene calls are TRBV9 and TRBJ2-5; TRBD1 agrees at 10 bases. CDR1 SGDLS and CDR2 YYNGEE come from the germline V gene. V shed 1 base and J 4 bases; nucleotides not matched to a gene: 10. This CDR3 is built from 17 residues. The CDR3 reads CASSVPRTGGDLETQYF. CDR3 DNA: TGTGCCAGCAGCGTACCCCGGACAGGGGGTGACTTAGAGACCCAGTACTTC.

The V and J genes are TRBV4-2 and TRBJ2-3, with 11 bases fitting TRBD1. The CDR3 contains 15 residues. Losses at the gene ends were 4 bases for V and 6 bases for J; bases not matched to a gene: 6. Germline lookup yields CDR1 LGHNA and CDR2 YNFKEQ. CDR3 coding DNA: TGTGCCAGCAGCCGAGGGACAGGGGGGACGGATACGCAGTATTTT. It yields the protein CASSRGTGGTDTQYF.

The chain is built from TRBV12-3 or TRBV12-4 and TRBJ2-1, with 10 positions matching TRBD2. After removal of 7 bases from V and 0 bases from J, the junction contained 6 bases not matched to a gene. CDR3 length: 16 residues. The CDR3 DNA sequence: TGTGCCAGCACCCCACTAGCGGGGAGCTCCTACAATGAGCAGTTCTTC. Protein product: CASTPLAGSSYNEQFF.

This clonotype was seen more than once but under ten times. The chain joins TRBV4-2 to TRBJ2-2; TRBD1 or TRBD2 may be the D gene (6 bases each). There are 14 residues in the CDR3. Trimming removed 4 bases at V and 7 bases at J, with 13 bases between. Per the germline V gene, CDR1 is LGHNA and CDR2 is YNFKEQ. CDR3 in amino acids: CASSPNGGFGELFF. The CDR3 DNA follows: TGTGCCAGCAGCCCCAACGGGGGCTTCGGGGAGCTGTTTTTT.

The V gene is TRBV10-3, the J gene TRBJ2-1, with 10 bases lining up with TRBD1. CDR1 and CDR2 from the germline V gene are ENHRY and SYGVKD. Trimming removed 10 bases from V and 4 bases from J; junction bases left unmatched: 10. The length of the CDR3 is 15 residues. The CDR3 DNA reads as TGTGCCACCTTATCCCCGGGACAGGGGTACAATGAGCAGTTCTTC. Protein sequence: CATLSPGQGYNEQFF.

This clonotype has just a few counts. The CDR3 loop reads CASSQNRGRFETQYF. CDR3 sequence (DNA): TGCGCCAGCAGCCAAAACAGGGGGCGATTTGAGACCCAGTACTTC. The genes are TRBV4-3 and TRBJ2-5; 9 bases are shared with TRBD1. Per the germline V gene, CDR1 is LGHNA and CDR2 is YSLEER. V dropped 2 bases and J dropped 5; count of bases not matched to a gene: 6. CDR3 length: 15 residues.

This clonotype was observed a few times. DNA for the CDR3: TGTGCCAGCAGACCGACTAGCGGATACGAGCAGTACTTC. Protein sequence: CASRPTSGYEQYF. The rearrangement uses TRBV7-9 and TRBJ2-7, with 9 bases identical to TRBD2. The CDR3 totals 13 residues. Germline-derived CDR1 and CDR2 are SEHNR and FQNEAQ (reference sequence). The V segment lost 6 bases and the J segment 4 bases; nucleotides outside the gene matches: 4.

The chain carries TRBV6-6 and TRBJ1-3; 9 bases are a match to TRBD1. CDR1 MNHNY and CDR2 SVGAGI come from the germline V gene (reference sequence). The V and J ends lost 2 bases and 4 bases, in that order; junction bases with no gene match: 3. The CDR3 extends over 15 amino acids. CDR3 in DNA: TGTGCCAGCAGTTACCTCGGGACAGGGGGAAACACCATATATTTT. Amino acid sequence: CASSYLGTGGNTIYF.

A few counts support this clonotype. The J gene is TRBJ2-3, the V gene TRBV4-3, with 9 bases matching TRBD2. The CDR3 covers 15 residues. V trimming: 5 bases; J trimming: 3 bases; junction bases outside the gene matches: 6. Per germline, CDR1 LGHNA and CDR2 YSLEER. The CDR3 coding sequence is TGCGCCAGCAGCGGGGCGGGGGGGCCAACAGATACGCAGTATTTT. Residues: CASSGAGGPTDTQYF.

This clonotype was observed many times. This rearrangement joins TRBV7-2 to TRBJ2-7; 8 bases align to TRBD2. Trimming removed 8 bases from V and 1 base from J; junction bases left unmatched: 7. CDR1 and CDR2 (germline): SGHTA, FQGNSA. The CDR3 covers 14 residues. CDR3 protein: CASEHRGGSYEQYF. DNA for the CDR3: TGTGCCAGCGAACATCGGGGGGGGTCCTACGAGCAGTACTTC.

This chain joins TRBV7-2 and TRBJ2-1; D is uncertain. Trimming pared 2 bases from V and 9 bases from J, leaving 5 bases between. This CDR3 spans 11 amino acids. Germline loops: CDR1 SGHTA, CDR2 FQGNSA. CDR3 protein: CASSLSLEQFF. Here the CDR3 DNA reads TGTGCCAGCAGCTTATCTCTTGAGCAGTTCTTC.

This chain uses TRBV7-9 with TRBJ2-7; 7 bases align to TRBD2. Trimming at V came to 6 bases and at J to 9 bases, leaving 14 bases not matched to a gene. The germline CDR1 and CDR2 sequences are SEHNR and FQNEAQ (reference sequence). The CDR3 has 14 residues. Here the CDR3 reads CASSSPWGTGGQYF. In DNA form, the CDR3 reads TGTGCCAGCAGTTCCCCGTGGGGGACGGGGGGGCAGTACTTC.

V and J are TRBV5-6 and TRBJ1-5; D might be TRBD1 (5 bases). Germline assignment: CDR1 SGHDT and CDR2 YYEEEE. Trimming stripped 4 bases from V and 1 base from J, with 15 bases between. The CDR3 consists of 16 residues. Written as DNA, the CDR3 is TGTGCCAGCAGCCTGGGAGGACAAATGAGCAATCAGCCCCAGCATTTT. The encoded protein is CASSLGGQMSNQPQHF. Drawing the rest from reference TRBV5-6 and TRBJ1-5, the complete variable domain is DAGVTQSPTHLIKTRGQQVTLRCSPKSGHDTVSWYQQALGQGPQFIFQYYEEEERQRGNFPDRFSGHQFPNYSSELNVNALLLGDSALYLCASSLGGQMSNQPQHFGDGTRLSIL.

The table lists this clonotype with a count of one. This chain links TRBV15 with TRBJ2-5; TRBD2 aligns across 7 bases. Trimming removed 5 bases from V and 4 bases from J; junction bases left unmatched: 7. The CDR3 is 14 amino acids. CDR1 is LNHNV and CDR2 is YYDKDF in the germline V gene (reference sequence). For the CDR3, the DNA is TGTGCCACCAGCGGGGGGGGGAGATTAGAGACCCAGTACTTC. Its protein product is CATSGGGRLETQYF.

This clonotype was seen repeatedly, ten times or more. This chain links TRBV7-9 with TRBJ1-1, with 9 bases that match TRBD1. V shed 5 bases, J shed 5 bases, and the junction held 9 bases outside the gene matches. CDR1 and CDR2 (germline): SEHNR, FQNEAQ (reference sequence). CDR3 length equals 15 residues. DNA of the CDR3: TGTGCCAGCAGCCCCGTACGGGACAGGGCAACTGAAGCTTTCTTT. Its translation: CASSPVRDRATEAFF.

The chain is built from TRBV18 and TRBJ1-2; D perhaps matches TRBD1 (6 bases). The CDR3 runs to 14 residues. Germline loops: CDR1 KGHSH, CDR2 LQKENI. The germline V and J ends were trimmed by 9 bases and 1 base, with 15 bases remaining between them. The CDR3: CASRPQGVNYGYTF. In nucleotides, the CDR3 is TGTGCCAGTCGTCCACAGGGTGTTAACTATGGCTACACCTTC.

This clonotype has just a few counts. The rearrangement links TRBV7-8 to TRBJ2-5; no definite D call. CDR1 and CDR2 from the germline V gene are SGHVS and FQNEAQ. V lost 1 base, J lost 6 bases, and 21 bases lay in between. The CDR3 runs to 17 residues. The CDR3: CASSLVSSDAARKTQYF. DNA of the CDR3: TGTGCCAGCAGCTTAGTGTCCAGTGACGCCGCTAGGAAGACCCAGTACTTC.

The J gene is TRBJ2-7, the V gene TRBV6-1; a possible D gene is TRBD1 (6 bases). The ends were cut back, 1 base at V and 4 bases at J, with 14 bases in the middle. Per germline, CDR1 MNHNS and CDR2 SASEGT. This CDR3 contains 15 residues. The CDR3: CASSEGPQGRYEQYV. The DNA of the CDR3 is TGTGCCAGCAGTGAAGGGCCACAGGGAAGGTACGAGCAGTACGTC.

The sample holds many counts of this clonotype. This chain uses TRBV4-2 with TRBJ2-1, with TRBD2 identical over 11 bases. The CDR3 has 16 amino acids. The V gene's germline CDR1 is LGHNA and CDR2 YNFKEQ. Losses at the gene ends were 4 bases for V and 4 bases for J; bases not matched to a gene: 6. Here the CDR3 reads CASSLETSGEYNEQFF. CDR3 nucleotides: TGTGCCAGCAGCCTTGAGACTAGCGGGGAATACAATGAGCAGTTCTTC.

This clonotype was recorded a few times. The chain has TRBV29-1 and TRBJ2-3; D is unclear. This CDR3 has 8 amino acids. Deletions cut 6 bases from V and 8 bases from J, with 3 bases between. Per germline, CDR1 SQVTM and CDR2 ANQGSEA. CDR3 in amino acids: CSVGTQYF. The CDR3 DNA is TGCAGCGTGGGTACGCAGTATTTT.

The V gene is TRBV3-1, the J gene TRBJ2-5; D is undetermined. Germline CDR1 is LGHDT and CDR2 is YNNKEL (reference sequence). V was trimmed by 6 bases and J by 3 bases, leaving 8 bases between them. CDR3 length: 12 amino acids. The CDR3: CASSPEEETQYF. The CDR3 nucleotides are TGTGCCAGCAGTCCAGAAGAAGAGACCCAGTACTTC.

The gene calls are TRBV14 and TRBJ2-2; 8 bases agree with TRBD1. V gave up 3 bases and J gave up 7 bases; unmatched junction bases: 1. In germline, CDR1 is SGHDN, CDR2 FVKESK. This CDR3 contains 13 residues. The CDR3 coding sequence is TGTGCCAGCAGCCAGACAGGGGTCGGGGAGCTGTTTTTT. This translates into CASSQTGVGELFF.

There are a few counts of this clonotype. V usage is TRBV12-3 or TRBV12-4 and J usage is TRBJ1-2; D not resolved. V lost 3 bases, J lost 10 bases, and 9 bases lay in between. The CDR3 spans 11 residues. The DNA of the CDR3 is TGTGCCAGCAGTTTTTCCGGGTCCTACACCTTC. It encodes CASSFSGSYTF.

The chain combines TRBV7-3 with TRBJ2-2; no clear D gene. CDR1 is SGHTA, CDR2 FQGTGA, per germline. The CDR3 totals 14 residues. The V end was cut by 1 base, the J end by 4 bases, with 7 bases between. The CDR3 sequence is CASSLIGVTGELFF. The CDR3 coding sequence is TGTGCCAGCAGCTTAATTGGGGTCACCGGGGAGCTGTTTTTT.

The CDR3 sequence: CASSLDFRGDRNQPQHF. As DNA, the CDR3 is TGTGCCAGCAGCTTAGATTTCAGGGGGGATCGCAATCAGCCCCAGCATTTT. This chain uses TRBV7-2 with TRBJ1-5; 7 bases line up with TRBD1. Per germline, CDR1 SGHTA and CDR2 FQGNSA. The junction had 8 bases not matched to a gene; V was cut back by 1 base and J by 2 bases. The CDR3 contains 17 residues.

V gene TRBV6-4 combines with J gene TRBJ2-3; maybe TRBD1 (6 bases). V lost 4 bases and J 2 bases, leaving 13 bases between the germline ends. CDR3 size: 15 residues. From germline, CDR1 is MRHNA and CDR2 SNTAGT. The DNA for the CDR3 is TGTGCCAGCAGTGCAGCAGGGGTCGACACAGATACGCAGTATTTT. The encoded protein is CASSAAGVDTDTQYF.